The subject of this entry is one T cell receptor (beta chain). This clonotype was found many times. The clone's antigen remains unknown. There are no base qualities to consult, and no much larger clone falls within one base. To prepare the library, 5' RACE was applied. These reads were obtained on a NextSeq 500. In the TCR library protocol, unique molecular identifiers were attached to individual cDNA molecules to correct for PCR bias and sequencing error. Both TCR alpha and beta chains were sequenced, and tight co-correlation was observed between alpha and beta sequence abundances in each sample. The study's own analysis went as follows. V gene, J gene and CDR3 annotation of TCR sequences was performed with Decombinator V4. TCRs were defined as expanded if a significant change between any two time points was detected under a Poisson model with p below 0.0001. TCR abundances were normalised to the total number of TCRs sequenced in each sample and reported as counts per million. MAIT TCRs were defined by TRAV1-2 paired with TRAJ12, TRAJ20 or TRAJ33, and iNKT TCRs by TRAV10 paired with TRAJ18. VDJdb, accessed 1 November 2021, was searched for CMV, EBV and SARS-CoV-2 annotated TCRs, with TCRs annotated for multiple antigens excluded. TCRdb took the public reads, trimmed them with fastp at Q25, ran MiXCR for clone calling and kept in-frame beta chains. One record per CDR3 amino acid sequence lists the most common genes and DNA. TCRdb's processing, not the study's, gives the V and J calls here. In all, the sample holds fewer than 85,000 distinct CDR3 sequences, and approximately 12% of those were seen once. The ten largest clonotypes hold over 0.95% of the sample.

The CDR3 spans 15 residues, from the cysteine through the phenylalanine. Solely the CDR3 DNA is kept, with 45 bases framed from the first base. Looking up the germline V gene (reference sequence) yields CDR1 DFQATT and CDR2 SNEGSKA. V is cut by 0 bases and J by 4 bases, and the space between the germline ends is 14 bases. This entry is derived from a study of early T cells in non-severe SARS-CoV-2 infection (dated by TCRdb to the early 2020s). Context from the whole study: TCR sequencing used bulk RNA from unsorted whole blood, so alpha and beta chains could not be paired.

This was a case-control study nested in a cohort of healthcare workers in London, UK, who had nasopharyngeal swab PCR tests and blood samples taken every week. Healthcare workers were enrolled in the week of the UK lockdown, from 23 to 31 March 2020, and were followed every week for up to roughly 15 weeks. The full study reports these points: VDJdb matching was skewed toward anti-spike CD8 responses and likely underestimated virus-specific expansions by missing private and CD4 specificities.

The origin of this receptor is an adult who was a healthcare worker with PCR-confirmed SARS-CoV-2 infection or an uninfected control (not recorded which). Sequenced sample: whole blood. The V and J genes are TRBV20-1 and TRBJ2-3; TRBD2 is a possible D gene, resting on 6 matching bases. The sequenced DNA: TGCAGTGCTAGAGAACCCTCTAGCGCCCCAGATACGCAGTATTTT. The translation is CSAREPSSAPDTQYF.